A selection of T cell receptor beta chains follows, all from one sample in a study of cytomegalovirus exposure and HLA in healthy donors. Data came from immunoSEQ multiplex PCR; TCRdb stores just in-frame clones and leaves some out. The table shows hundreds of thousands of clones, with around 73% occurring only once. The sequenced sample consisted of PBMCs. These receptor sequences come from a male donor in good health and CMV-seronegative. The CDR3 runs from the conserved cysteine through the conserved F or W. Fields, in order: clone size, J gene, D gene, V gene, CDR3 DNA, CDR3 protein. A D gene is named only where the DNA matches it firmly. The size entry is marked missing in some rows and otherwise reads once, few, many or a size class.

>.|TRBJ2-3|.|TRBV5-1
TGCGCCAGCAGCTCCTCGCAGACATACACAGATACGCAGTATTTT
CASSSSQTYTDTQYF
>.|TRBJ1-1|TRBD1|TRBV29-1
TGCAGCGTTGCTAGACAGGGGAACACTGAAGCTTTCTTT
CSVARQGNTEAFF
>.|TRBJ2-7|.|TRBV10-2
TGCGCCAGCTCATCTGAAGGACTAAGATACGAGCAGTACTTC
CASSSEGLRYEQYF
>.|TRBJ2-3|.|TRBV6-5
TGTGCCAGCACCCCCCTTGGAGCGAAGGGGTTTTATTTT
CASTPLGAKGFYF
>once|TRBJ2-7|TRBD2|TRBV6-6
TGTGCCAGCAGTTACAGGAAGCGGGAGTCCCACGAGCAGTACTTC
CASSYRKRESHEQYF
>.|TRBJ1-1|TRBD1|TRBV15
TGTGCCACCAGCAGCCGACAGGGTAGGGAAGCTTTCTTT
CATSSRQGREAFF
>.|TRBJ2-1|TRBD2|TRBV4-1
TGCGCCAGCAGCCAAGATCGTACACTAGCGGCCAATGAGCAGTTCTTC
CASSQDRTLAANEQFF
>.|TRBJ2-7|.|TRBV29-1
TGCAGCGTTGAGCGACAGGGAGGCGAGCAGTACTTC
CSVERQGGEQYF
>.|TRBJ2-3|TRBD2|TRBV4-1
TGCGCCAGCAGCCAAGGGGGTACTTCTAGCGGGGGCACAGATACGCAGTATTTT
CASSQGGTSSGGTDTQYF
>.|TRBJ2-3|.|TRBV28
TGTGCCAGCAGTATGTGGCGCAGCGAGTTGGGGAGTTCCACAGATACGCAGTATTTT
CASSMWRSELGSSTDTQYF
>few|TRBJ2-2|TRBD1|TRBV6-4
TGTGCCAGCAGTGACGGGACAGCCGGGGAGCTGTTTTTT
CASSDGTAGELFF
>.|TRBJ2-3|.|TRBV5-1
TGCGCCAGCAGCTCACAGGGACCCACAGATACGCAGTATTTT
CASSSQGPTDTQYF
>.|TRBJ2-7|.|TRBV7-2
TGTGCCAGCAGCTCCACGCTGACTAGTTCTCTCTACGAGCAGTACTTC
CASSSTLTSSLYEQYF
>.|TRBJ1-1|.|TRBV7-9
TGTGCCAGCAGCTTAGGGGGGCCAAGGACTGAAGCTTTCTTT
CASSLGGPRTEAFF
>.|TRBJ2-5|.|TRBV29-1
TGCAGCGTTGAAAGGAGGGGAAGACAGAGCCAAGAGACCCAGTACTTC
CSVERRGRQSQETQYF
>.|TRBJ2-4|TRBD2|TRBV19
TGTGCCAGTGGAGGCCAACTAGCGGGAGGACCGTGGGGCAAAAACATTCAGTACTTC
CASGGQLAGGPWGKNIQYF
>.|TRBJ2-2|.|TRBV12-5
TGTGCTAGTGGTTTAGTGACCGGGTCTGCGCTGTTTTTT
CASGLVTGSALFF
>.|TRBJ2-1|TRBD2|TRBV27
TGTGCCAGCAGTTATTACCATAGCGGGAGAGGATACAATGAGCAGTTCTTC
CASSYYHSGRGYNEQFF
>.|TRBJ2-5|TRBD2|TRBV27
TGTGCCAGCAGTCGCCTGGGCGGGAGGGAGACCCAGTACTTC
CASSRLGGRETQYF
>.|TRBJ1-2|.|TRBV10-2
TGCGCCAGCAGTGAGAGCGCCCCATATGGCTGCACCTTC
CASSESAPYGCTF
>.|TRBJ2-5|.|TRBV2
TGTGCCAGCAGGGTAGGGAGATTGGCAGAGACCCAGTACTTC
CASRVGRLAETQYF
>.|TRBJ2-3|TRBD2|TRBV11-2
TGTGCCAGCAGCTTAGTGAACCCGACCGGCTGGGGGGGTACGCAGTATTTT
CASSLVNPTGWGGTQYF
>few|TRBJ1-4|.|TRBV5-6
TGTGCCAGCAGGCTCCGGGGTGAAAAACTGTTTTTT
CASRLRGEKLFF
>.|TRBJ2-7|.|TRBV18
TGTGCCAGCTCACTGACAGGCTACGAGCAGTACTTC
CASSLTGYEQYF
>once|TRBJ2-1|TRBD1|TRBV7-9
TGTGCCAGCAGCCGGGGACAGGGGCAGTTCTTC
CASSRGQGQFF
>.|TRBJ2-7|TRBD1|TRBV2
TGTGCCAGCAGTGCACGACAGGGTTACGAGCAGTACTTC
CASSARQGYEQYF
>.|TRBJ2-7|.|TRBV13
TGTGCCAGCAGCTTACTCGATGGGGCCCCCTCCTCCTACGAGCAGTACTTC
CASSLLDGAPSSYEQYF
>.|TRBJ2-7|.|TRBV30
TGTGCCTGGAAGTCCCTAGCCCCCTACGAGCAGTACTTC
CAWKSLAPYEQYF
>.|TRBJ1-5|TRBD1|TRBV4-1
TGCGCCAGCAGCCAAACTGGGACAGGTTTATTTCAGCCCCAGCATTTT
CASSQTGTGLFQPQHF
>.|TRBJ1-1|.|TRBV19
TGTGCCAGTAGTGACTGGATGAACACTGAAGCTTTCTTT
CASSDWMNTEAFF
>.|TRBJ2-5|TRBD1|TRBV6-1
TGTGCCAGCAGTGAAGAAGAGGCAGGGGGCGAATGGGAGACCCAGTACTTC
CASSEEEAGGEWETQYF
>.|TRBJ1-5|TRBD1|TRBV7-9
TGTTCCAGCAGTCCGGACAGGGGAAGCAATCAGCCCCAGCATTTT
CSSSPDRGSNQPQHF
>.|TRBJ1-4|.|TRBV2
TGTGCCAGCATGGGCCGCGGGGCAACTAATGAAAAACTGTTTTTT
CASMGRGATNEKLFF
>.|TRBJ2-7|TRBD1|TRBV30
TGTGCCTGGAGTGATCGTGGACAGGGGGACGAGCAGTACTTC
CAWSDRGQGDEQYF
>.|TRBJ2-2|TRBD2|TRBV5-4
TGTGCCAGCAGCTTGTGGGGGGGATCCGGGGAGCTGTTTTTT
CASSLWGGSGELFF
>.|TRBJ2-7|TRBD2|TRBV7-3
TGTGCCAGCAGCTTAGTGGCGGGAGGTTCCTACGAGCAGTACTTC
CASSLVAGGSYEQYF
>.|TRBJ2-3|TRBD2|TRBV6-4
TGTGCCAGCAGTATTATAGCGGGAGGCACAGATACGCAGTATTTT
CASSIIAGGTDTQYF
>.|TRBJ1-5|.|TRBV6-5
TGTGCCAGCAGTTACGGGGGGGGCACTCAGCCCCAGCATTTT
CASSYGGGTQPQHF
>.|TRBJ2-7|.|TRBV27
TGTGCCAGCAGTTCTACAGGGCTCTTACCCTACGAGCAGTACTTC
CASSSTGLLPYEQYF
>.|TRBJ2-1|TRBD1|TRBV5-5
TGTGCCAGCAGCTTGACAGGGGGCGCGGCTGAGCAGTTCTTC
CASSLTGGAAEQFF
>.|TRBJ1-2|TRBD1|TRBV10-3
TGTGCCATCAGTGACAGGGGGCTCGGCTACACCTTC
CAISDRGLGYTF
>.|TRBJ2-7|TRBD1|TRBV9
TGTGCCAGCAGCGCTTGGACAGGGGAGGTGAGAAACGAGCAGTACTTC
CASSAWTGEVRNEQYF
>few|TRBJ1-1|TRBD1|TRBV29-1
TGCAGCGGAAGGACAGGGAAGGCTGAAGCTTTCTTT
CSGRTGKAEAFF
>once|TRBJ2-7|TRBD2|TRBV7-2
TGTGCCAGCAGTTCCGGGACTAGCGGTTACGAGCAGTACTTC
CASSSGTSGYEQYF
>.|TRBJ1-1|.|TRBV28
TGTGCCAGCAAGGCCCCTACGGGGAAAGGGGGAGCTTTCTTT
CASKAPTGKGGAFF
>.|TRBJ1-5|.|TRBV13
TGTGCCAGCAGCTCTAGGGGGGGGGACCAGCCCCAGCATTTT
CASSSRGGDQPQHF
>once|TRBJ2-7|TRBD2|TRBV7-9
TGTTCCAGCAGCCATTCCGGGACTAGCGGGAGATCATACGAGCAGTACTTC
CSSSHSGTSGRSYEQYF
>.|TRBJ2-7|.|TRBV7-8
TGTGCCAACAGCCCCACGGGCTACGAGCAGTACTTC
CANSPTGYEQYF